The 21 T cell receptor beta chains in this list originate from one sample, sequenced in a study of T cells in Graves' hyperthyroidism and ophthalmopathy. Regions amplified from RNA transcripts were the TCR beta CDR3 regions. An initial round of RT-PCR targeting the TCR CDR3 relied on the HTBI primer set. MiXCR, run by TCRdb on the multiplex PCR reads, gives a single entry per CDR3 protein. This table has about 420,000 distinct CDR3 sequences, 15% to 19% appearing once. Sequenced: blood. The receptors shown here come from a woman aged 18-29 years with Graves' hyperthyroidism.

The chain links TRBV7-9 to TRBJ2-4; tentative D call: TRBD2 (6 bases). Per germline, CDR1 SEHNR and CDR2 FQNEAQ (reference sequence). The CDR3 is 17 amino acids. The V gene lost 3 bases and the J gene lost 3 bases, with 18 bases spanning the gap. CDR3 nucleotides: TGTGCCAGCAGCTTCCCGGCAGTAGCGGTTAACAAAAACATTCAGTACTTC. It encodes CASSFPAVAVNKNIQYF.

This clonotype came up many times. J is TRBJ2-1 and V is TRBV6-5; 10 bases match TRBD2. The CDR3 consists of 16 residues. The V and J ends lost 0 bases and 9 bases, in that order; junction bases with no gene match: 8. The germline CDR1 and CDR2 sequences are MNHEY and SVGAGI. CDR3 bases: TGTGCCAGCAGTTACTCCAGCGGGAGGGCCTATTCTGAGCAGTTCTTC. Its translation is CASSYSSGRAYSEQFF.

The sample holds many counts of this clonotype. This chain uses TRBV12-3 or TRBV12-4 with TRBJ2-3; 8 positions match TRBD1. The CDR3 runs to 12 residues. The V segment lost 6 bases and the J segment 10 bases; nucleotides outside the gene matches: 6. CDR3 in DNA: TGTGCCAGCAGCCCCGGACAGGGAGCGCAGTATTTT. The encoded protein is CASSPGQGAQYF.

This clonotype appeared a few times. The chain carries TRBV9 and TRBJ1-2; D is perhaps TRBD1 (5 bases). Germline V CDR1 and CDR2: SGDLS, YYNGEE. This CDR3 has 12 residues. The germline V and J ends were trimmed by 3 bases and 10 bases, with 13 bases remaining between them. The CDR3 bases are TGTGCCAGCAGCGCGACAGTAACCTCCTACACCTTC. Protein: CASSATVTSYTF.

Many counts were recorded for this clonotype. The chain's CDR3 is CASSSGLAGVDEQFF. DNA of the CDR3: TGTGCCAGCAGTTCCGGACTAGCGGGGGTCGATGAGCAGTTCTTC. The chain has TRBV6-1 and TRBJ2-1; 13 nucleotides align to TRBD2. Germline trimming cut 5 bases from V and 8 bases from J; bases unmatched to any gene: 6. Germline V CDR1 and CDR2: MNHNS, SASEGT. The CDR3 consists of 15 residues.

There are a few counts of this clonotype. CDR3: CASRSGTLNTEAFF. In DNA, the CDR3 is TGTGCCAGCAGATCCGGGACGTTGAACACTGAAGCTTTCTTT. V is TRBV6-1 and J is TRBJ1-1; tentative D call: TRBD1 (5 bases). Between the trimmed V and J ends, which lost 6 bases and 0 bases, there was a span of 11 bases. The CDR3 is made up of 14 amino acids. Germline V gives CDR1 MNHNS, CDR2 SASEGT.

This clonotype was observed a handful of times. The chain carries TRBV5-1 and TRBJ1-4; 7 bases line up with TRBD1. The CDR3 totals 15 residues. The germline gives CDR1 SGHRS, CDR2 YFSETQ. After removal of 3 bases from V and 7 bases from J, the junction contained 9 bases not matched to a gene. This chain's CDR3 is CASSSEGARGEKLFF. CDR3 in DNA: TGCGCCAGCAGCTCCGAGGGGGCACGGGGTGAAAAACTGTTTTTT.

This clonotype was recorded many times. J is TRBJ1-2 and V is TRBV5-1, with 7 bases that match TRBD1. The ends lost 4 bases at V and 4 bases at J; junction bases unmatched: 13. CDR3 length: 16 residues. Germline loops: CDR1 SGHRS, CDR2 YFSETQ. In nucleotides, the CDR3 is TGCGCCAGCAGCGGCGGGACAGCAACCGCTAGCTATGGCTACACCTTC. Protein sequence: CASSGGTATASYGYTF. The whole variable domain, filled in from reference TRBV5-1 and TRBJ1-2, reads KAGVTQTPRYLIKTRGQQVTLSCSPISGHRSVSWYQQTPGQGLQFLFEYFSETQRNKGNFPGRFSGRQFSNSRSEMNVSTLELGDSALYLCASSGGTATASYGYTFGSGTRLTVV.

There are a few counts of this clonotype. A much more abundant neighbour one base away suggests this may be a read error. The rearrangement uses TRBV13 and TRBJ2-1; D gene ambiguous. With 8 bases removed from V and 10 bases from J, the gap between germline ends came to 12 bases. Per germline, CDR1 PRHDT and CDR2 FYEKMQ (reference sequence). CDR3 length equals 11 residues. The chain's CDR3 is CASGEGLEQFF. Here the CDR3 DNA reads TGTGCCAGCGGCGAAGGGCTGGAGCAGTTCTTC.

This clonotype has at least ten counts. The chain has TRBV6-1 and TRBJ1-6; a weak D match, TRBD1 (5 bases). V was clipped by 5 bases and J by 8 bases, with 19 bases between them. The length of the CDR3 is 16 residues. From germline, CDR1 is MNHNS and CDR2 SASEGT. Written as DNA, the CDR3 is TGTGCCAGCAGTCTGTCTTCCGGGGCGCGGGATTCACCCCTCCACTTT. It yields the protein CASSLSSGARDSPLHF.

This clonotype was seen many times. CDR3 residues: CASSERQGANNSPLHF. The CDR3 nucleotides read TGTGCCAGCTCAGAGAGGCAGGGTGCAAACAATTCACCCCTCCACTTT. This chain joins TRBV18 and TRBJ1-6; D possibly corresponds to TRBD1 (5 bases). Trimming left V 5 bases short and J 7 bases short, with 18 bases between. Looked up from germline, CDR1 is KGHSH and CDR2 is LQKENI. The CDR3 has 16 residues.

The rearrangement uses TRBV5-6 and TRBJ1-6, with 8 bases fitting TRBD1. With 3 bases clipped from V and 14 bases from J, the junction kept 4 bases outside the gene matches. This CDR3 spans 12 amino acids. CDR1 is SGHDT, CDR2 YYEEEE, per germline. CDR3 loop: CASSSWTGTLHF. The CDR3 DNA sequence: TGTGCCAGCAGCTCCTGGACAGGGACCCTCCACTTT.

This clonotype has at least ten counts. V and J are TRBV9 and TRBJ2-1; D perhaps matches TRBD1 (6 bases). The CDR3 is 15 amino acids. Germline V gene lookup returns CDR1 SGDLS and CDR2 YYNGEE. V was shortened by 0 bases and J by 7 bases, with 14 bases between the two germline ends. The CDR3 DNA reads TGTGCCAGCAGCGTAGCAGGGGTAGCAGCTAATGAGCAGTTCTTC. Protein sequence: CASSVAGVAANEQFF.

Regarding this clonotype: Since a much larger clone is just one base distant, this may be a read error. The V and J genes are TRBV6-5 and TRBJ2-7; unclear D gene. With the DNA end fitting TRBJ2-1 better, the J assignment may be wrong. Per germline, CDR1 MNHEY and CDR2 SVGAGI. This CDR3 has 13 amino acids. The CDR3 bases are TGTGCCAGCAGTTTCCGACGGACCTACGAGCAGTTCTTC. It translates to CASSFRRTYEQFF.

This clonotype has a count of ten or more. The chain employs TRBV11-2 and TRBJ2-1, with D possibly being TRBD2 (6 bases). V was shortened by 1 base and J by 10 bases, with 11 bases between the two germline ends. The CDR3 is 13 residues long. Per the germline V gene, CDR1 is SGHAT and CDR2 is FQNNGV. CDR3 protein: CASSLAGVREQFF. Written as DNA, the CDR3 is TGTGCCAGCAGCTTAGCGGGAGTACGAGAGCAGTTCTTC.

This sequence joins TRBV28 and TRBJ1-2, with 12 bases matching TRBD1. Germline V gene data show CDR1 as MDHEN and CDR2 as SYDVKM. The CDR3 spans 17 residues. The ends lost 6 bases at V and 4 bases at J; junction bases unmatched: 12. CDR3 nucleotides: TGTGCCAGCAGCACCGGGACAGGGGGCTCCCGTCGCTATGGCTACACCTTC. This codes for CASSTGTGGSRRYGYTF.

There are many counts of this clonotype. The V and J genes are TRBV3-1 and TRBJ2-4; no definite D call. Per the germline V gene, CDR1 is LGHDT and CDR2 is YNNKEL (reference sequence). V was trimmed by 0 bases and J by 7 bases, leaving 4 bases between them. CDR3 length equals 12 residues. The CDR3 DNA sequence: TGTGCCAGCAGCCAAGATCTTAACATTCAGTACTTC. Translating it yields CASSQDLNIQYF.

This clonotype has a count of ten or more. V is TRBV12-3 or TRBV12-4 and J is TRBJ2-7, with a tentative D call TRBD2 (5 bases). The CDR3 length is 14 residues. Trimming removed 5 bases from V and 1 base from J, with 12 bases in between. CDR3 in DNA: TGTGCCAGCAGTCTTAGCGCGTCGTCCTACGAGCAGTACTTC. Amino acids: CASSLSASSYEQYF.

This chain joins TRBV7-2 and TRBJ2-2; TRBD2 agrees at 10 bases. Germline CDR1 SGHTA, CDR2 FQGNSA. J was trimmed by 8 bases and V by 3 bases; bases with no gene match: 6. The CDR3 has 15 residues. The CDR3 coding sequence is TGTGCCAGCAGCTTTAGGCTAGCGGGAGATGGGGAGCTGTTTTTT. This translates into CASSFRLAGDGELFF.

V and J are TRBV9 and TRBJ1-6, with D perhaps matching TRBD1 (6 bases). V was clipped by 3 bases and J by 11 bases, with 24 bases between them. CDR1 SGDLS and CDR2 YYNGEE come from the germline V gene. CDR3 size: 17 residues. The CDR3 DNA is TGTGCCAGCAGCGCCAAAGAGGGGACACTTTCGGGGACACCCCTCCACTTT. Translating it yields CASSAKEGTLSGTPLHF.

The chain uses TRBV9 and TRBJ2-2; TRBD1 aligns across 7 bases. CDR1 is SGDLS, CDR2 YYNGEE, per germline. The V and J ends lost 3 bases and 3 bases, in that order; junction bases with no gene match: 5. The CDR3 runs 15 residues. DNA for the CDR3: TGTGCCAGCAGCGCCGGGGACAGCCACACCGGGGAGCTGTTTTTT. It is translated as CASSAGDSHTGELFF.